This T cell receptor (beta chain) was retrieved from a study of OX40 agonist ivuxolimab in advanced cancers. On the study more broadly: The study treated patients with ivuxolimab, an agonistic anti-OX40 (CD134) antibody.

Trimming took off 1 base at V and 5 bases at J, with 12 bases between the two ends. CDR3 length equals 14 residues. Germline V gene sequence: CDR1 SGHDT, CDR2 YYEEEE. Whole-study results and caveats: Doses of 0.1 to 3.0 mg/kg were accompanied by clonal expansion of CD4+ and CD8+ blood T cells by week 6. Certain nonresponders additionally had low normalized T-cell clonal expansion.

About this clone: What it binds is unknown.

This table comes from immunoSEQ multiplex PCR, and its TCRdb copy is limited to in-frame clones, with some not included. The table has some 60,000 clones, 80% to 95% seen once. This sequence was found in an adult with an advanced solid tumor such as melanoma, head and neck, liver or kidney cancer. The sample consisted of CD4+ or CD8+ T cells sorted from blood, taken in a trial of the OX40 agonist ivuxolimab. J is TRBJ2-5 and V is TRBV5-6; D is unclear. The CDR3 loop is CASSLIGGSETQYF. CDR3 nucleotide sequence: TGTGCCAGCAGCTTGATCGGTGGTTCGGAGACCCAGTACTTC.